The 6 T cell receptor beta chains reported below all come from one sample, sequenced in a study of Ad26.COV2.S vaccination and SARS-CoV-2 variants. Assay used: immunoSEQ multiplex PCR; TCRdb lists only in-frame clones, some missing. The table lists about 180,000 clones, around 88% of them singletons. Sequenced material: peripheral blood, taken after recovery from COVID-19. These receptor sequences come from a human donor who had recovered from COVID-19.

The chain combines TRBV7-9 with TRBJ2-7; maybe TRBD2 (6 bases). Germline CDR1 SEHNR, CDR2 FQNEAQ (reference sequence). The V gene lost 5 bases and the J gene lost 9 bases, with 17 bases spanning the gap. The CDR3 is 13 amino acids. The CDR3 DNA is TGTGCCAGCAGCCCTGGGACTGGCTCTCCGCAGTACTTC. This translates into CASSPGTGSPQYF.

The chain joins TRBV9 to TRBJ1-6, with 9 bases lining up with TRBD1. The CDR3 runs 16 residues. V was clipped by 4 bases and J by 10 bases; unmatched bases: 12. Germline V gene data show CDR1 as SGDLS and CDR2 as YYNGEE. The CDR3: CASSLGTGPTVSPLHF. In nucleotides, the CDR3 is TGTGCCAGCAGCCTCGGGACAGGGCCGACGGTCTCACCCCTCCACTTT.

The genes are TRBV27 and TRBJ1-1, with 8 bases aligning to TRBD1. CDR1 is MNHEY, CDR2 SMNVEV, per germline (reference sequence). This CDR3 is 19 amino acids long. Losses at the gene ends were 0 bases for V and 1 base for J; bases not matched to a gene: 13. The CDR3 is CASSLSATGTGYPNTEAFF. The CDR3 region has the DNA TGTGCCAGCAGTTTATCCGCGACCGGGACAGGTTACCCGAACACTGAAGCTTTCTTT.

This clone was counted a single time. V is TRBV19 and J is TRBJ2-2, with D possibly TRBD1 on 6 matching bases. Germline CDR1 LNHDA, CDR2 SQIVND (reference sequence). V was clipped by 1 base and J by 4 bases, with 10 bases between them. The CDR3 is made up of 15 amino acids. The CDR3, as DNA: TGTGCCAGTAGTATAGGAACACAGGGCACCGGGGAGCTGTTTTTT. It translates to CASSIGTQGTGELFF. Using reference TRBV19 and TRBJ2-2 for the parts outside the CDR3, the full variable domain is DGGITQSPKYLFRKEGQNVTLSCEQNLNHDAMYWYRQDPGQGLRLIYYSQIVNDFQKGDIAEGYSVSREKKESFPLTVTSAQKNPTAFYLCASSIGTQGTGELFFGEGSRLTVL.

The chain carries TRBV27 and TRBJ2-7, with TRBD2 as a possible D gene (5 bases). The ends were cut back, 10 bases at V and 6 bases at J, with 25 bases in the middle. The CDR3 is 15 amino acids. Germline V gene data show CDR1 as MNHEY and CDR2 as SMNVEV (reference sequence). The CDR3 nucleotides are TGTGCCACCGAAATCCGGCTAGGGAGTCGTGCCGAGCAGTACTTC. This codes for CATEIRLGSRAEQYF.

This chain connects TRBV28 to TRBJ1-2; the D gene is possibly TRBD1 (5 bases). CDR1 is MDHEN and CDR2 is SYDVKM in the germline V gene. This CDR3 region has 13 residues. Trimming took 8 bases from V and 4 from J, leaving 14 bases between them. CDR3 in amino acids: CASLLSGGYGYTF. Written as DNA, the CDR3 is TGTGCCAGCTTATTGTCGGGGGGCTATGGCTACACCTTC.